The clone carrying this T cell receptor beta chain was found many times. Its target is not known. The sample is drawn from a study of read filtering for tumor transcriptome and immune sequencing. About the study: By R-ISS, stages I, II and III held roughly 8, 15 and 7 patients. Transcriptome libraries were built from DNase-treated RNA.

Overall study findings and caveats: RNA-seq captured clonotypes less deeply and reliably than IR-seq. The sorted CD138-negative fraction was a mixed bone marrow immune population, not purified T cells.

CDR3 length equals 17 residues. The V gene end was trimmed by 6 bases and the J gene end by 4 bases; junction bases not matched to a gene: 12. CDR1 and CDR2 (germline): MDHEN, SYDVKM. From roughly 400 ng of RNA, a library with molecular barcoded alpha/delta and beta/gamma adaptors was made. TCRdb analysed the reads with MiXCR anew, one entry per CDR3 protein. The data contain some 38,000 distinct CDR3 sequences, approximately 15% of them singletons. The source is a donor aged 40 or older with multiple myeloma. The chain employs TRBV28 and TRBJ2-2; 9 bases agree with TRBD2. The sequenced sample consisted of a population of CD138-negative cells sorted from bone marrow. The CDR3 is CASSQPRLADITGELFF. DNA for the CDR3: TGTGCCAGCAGCCAACCAAGACTAGCGGACATCACCGGGGAGCTGTTTTTT.